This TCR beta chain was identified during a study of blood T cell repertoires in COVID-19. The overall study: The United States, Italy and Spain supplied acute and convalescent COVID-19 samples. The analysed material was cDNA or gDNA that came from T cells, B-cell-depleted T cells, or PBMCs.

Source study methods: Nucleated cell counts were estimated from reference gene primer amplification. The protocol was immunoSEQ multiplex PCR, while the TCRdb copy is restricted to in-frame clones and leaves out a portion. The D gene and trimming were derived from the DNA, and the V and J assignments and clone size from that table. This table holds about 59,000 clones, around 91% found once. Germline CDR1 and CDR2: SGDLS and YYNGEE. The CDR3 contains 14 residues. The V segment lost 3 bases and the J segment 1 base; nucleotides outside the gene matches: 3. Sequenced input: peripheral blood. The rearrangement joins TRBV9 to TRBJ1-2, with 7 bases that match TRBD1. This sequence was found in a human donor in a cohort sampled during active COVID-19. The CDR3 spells CASSGNRGNYGYTF. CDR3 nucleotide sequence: TGTGCCAGCAGCGGGAACAGGGGTAACTATGGCTACACCTTC.